This TCR beta chain comes out of a study of blood T cell repertoires in COVID-19. Turning to the study itself: Samples representing acute and convalescent COVID-19 were sourced from the United States, Italy and Spain. PBMCs, B-cell-depleted T cells, or T cells provided the cDNA or gDNA that made up the material.

This table comes from immunoSEQ multiplex PCR, and its TCRdb copy is limited to in-frame clones, with some not included. The table lists 150,000 to 200,000 clones, 85% to 90% of them singletons. With 0 bases removed from V and 0 bases from J, the gap between germline ends came to 6 bases. Germline CDR1 PRHDT, CDR2 FYEKMQ (reference sequence). The CDR3 runs 15 residues. Clinical histories supplied by participants themselves formed the basis of cohort assignment. Donors in Cohort 3 counted as recovered after two negative PCRs, clearance, or symptom resolution. The chain combines TRBV13 with TRBJ2-1; D unclear. Sequenced material: PBMCs or T cells enriched from blood (not recorded which). This clonotype was obtained from a woman aged 45-65 years who had recovered from COVID-19. The CDR3 here is CASSLGPGSYNEQFF. DNA of the CDR3: TGTGCCAGCAGCTTAGGACCAGGCTCCTACAATGAGCAGTTCTTC. Combining the CDR3 with reference TRBV13 and TRBJ2-1 gives the whole variable domain AAGVIQSPRHLIKEKRETATLKCYPIPRHDTVYWYQQGPGQDPQFLISFYEKMQSDKGSIPDRFSAQQFSDYHSELNMSSLELGDSALYFCASSLGPGSYNEQFFGPGTRLTVL.